This T cell receptor beta chain was captured in a study of cytomegalovirus exposure and HLA in healthy donors. Overall study context: Within an early data release were about 85 million unique TCRs drawn from HLA-typed donors.

The trim removed 4 bases at V and 5 bases at J, leaving 16 bases unmatched. This CDR3 region has 17 residues. Germline V gives CDR1 SGDLS, CDR2 YYNGEE. The PCR ran on 60 Vbeta and 13 Jbeta primers. Profiled with immunoSEQ multiplex PCR; TCRdb holds only in-frame clones, not every one. The repertoire holds about 70,000 clones, with 75% to 90% as singletons. The receptor was derived from a woman aged 30 to 39 in good health and CMV-seronegative. This chain uses TRBV9 with TRBJ2-7; 9 positions agree with TRBD2. Source material: PBMCs. CDR3 residues: CASSPGGGGRADDEQYF. Written as DNA, the CDR3 is TGTGCCAGCAGCCCTGGTGGGGGCGGGAGGGCCGATGACGAGCAGTACTTC. Full variable domain (outside the CDR3, taken from reference TRBV9 and TRBJ2-7): DSGVTQTPKHLITATGQRVTLRCSPRSGDLSVYWYQQSLDQGLQFLIQYYNGEERAKGNILERFSAQQFPDLHSELNLSSLELGDSALYFCASSPGGGGRADDEQYFGPGTRLTVT.